Below, 25 T cell receptor beta chains from the same sample are listed, as sequenced in a study of T cell changes during pregnancy in multiple sclerosis (dated by TCRdb to between 2019 and 2020). The library came from the immunoSEQ multiplex PCR assay. The clones in this table, taken by TCRdb from immuneACCESS, are in-frame only. Not every clone is retained; where verified, under half of the shortfall comes from an unresolved V gene, and the cause of the rest is unknown. Across this sample there are about 110,000 clones, with 85% to 95% seen only once. The ten most abundant clones make up over 0.65% of the sample. The material sequenced was peripheral blood, taken in the third trimester of pregnancy. The origin of the receptors is a female donor in good health, enrolled as a control in a pregnancy study.

The V gene is TRBV7-9, the J gene TRBJ2-3; D call uncertain. The CDR3 runs to 14 residues. The germline V gene has CDR1 SEHNR and CDR2 FQNEAQ (reference sequence). The V end was cut by 5 bases, the J end by 2 bases, with 11 bases between. In nucleotides, the CDR3 is TGTGCCAGCAGCCCGTCGGAGATCACAGATACGCAGTATTTT. This codes for CASSPSEITDTQYF.

This rearrangement joins TRBV4-2 to TRBJ1-2, with TRBD1 matching 8 bases. Germline V gene lookup returns CDR1 LGHNA and CDR2 YNFKEQ. The CDR3 length is 20 residues. J was trimmed by 4 bases and V by 7 bases; bases with no gene match: 26. CDR3 in amino acids: CASTKGLRSGQGGSLYGYTF. CDR3 sequence (DNA): TGTGCCAGCACCAAGGGGCTTAGGAGTGGACAGGGCGGTTCACTCTATGGCTACACCTTC.

The J gene is TRBJ1-2, the V gene TRBV27, with 7 bases matching TRBD1. The CDR3 spans 15 residues. Germline V gene lookup returns CDR1 MNHEY and CDR2 SMNVEV (reference sequence). V shed 3 bases, J shed 4 bases, and the junction held 8 bases outside the gene matches. CDR3 amino acids: CASSFHRGGPYGYTF. Written as DNA, the CDR3 is TGTGCCAGCAGTTTTCACAGGGGAGGCCCCTATGGCTACACCTTC.

The chain couples TRBV15 to TRBJ2-3; TRBD2 matches 9 bases. This CDR3 spans 16 amino acids. Germline trimming cut 8 bases from V and 3 bases from J; bases unmatched to any gene: 12. Germline assignment: CDR1 LNHNV and CDR2 YYDKDF (reference sequence). The CDR3 sequence: CATLDGSSGGTDTQYF. The CDR3 region has the DNA TGTGCCACCCTTGACGGGAGTAGCGGGGGAACAGATACGCAGTATTTT.

The chain is built from TRBV30 and TRBJ1-1, with D tentatively TRBD1 (5 bases). Germline loops: CDR1 GTSNPN, CDR2 SVGIG (reference sequence). Trimming stripped 5 bases from V and 5 bases from J, with 15 bases between. CDR3 size: 13 residues. The CDR3 nucleotides read TGTGCCTGGTGGACGTTGGGGCTAACTGAAGCTTTCTTT. Translating gives CAWWTLGLTEAFF.

This clone was counted a few times. The CDR3 bases are TGTGCCAGCAGCTTTGAAGGACAGGCTGGAAACACCATATATTTT. It is translated as CASSFEGQAGNTIYF. The V gene is TRBV9, the J gene TRBJ1-3, with 7 bases matching TRBD1. Germline CDR1 and CDR2: SGDLS and YYNGEE. V gave up 4 bases and J gave up 2 bases; unmatched junction bases: 6. This CDR3 is 15 amino acids long.

This clone appeared a few times. V gene TRBV27 combines with J gene TRBJ1-6; no definite D call. V lost 4 bases and J 10 bases, leaving 8 bases between the germline ends. CDR3 length: 12 amino acids. The V gene's germline CDR1 is MNHEY and CDR2 SMNVEV (reference sequence). CDR3 residues: CASSSSPSPLHF. In nucleotides, the CDR3 is TGTGCCAGCAGTTCATCCCCATCACCCCTCCACTTT.

The chain employs TRBV11-3 and TRBJ1-1; D may be TRBD1 (5 bases). Germline lookup yields CDR1 SGHNT and CDR2 YENEEA. Trimming removed 4 bases at V and 7 bases at J, with 13 bases between. The CDR3 runs to 13 residues. CDR3: CASSSDGTIEAFF. CDR3 nucleotide sequence: TGTGCCAGCAGCTCGGACGGGACTATTGAAGCTTTCTTT.

The CDR3: CASSLGGTLNQPQHF. The CDR3 DNA is TGCGCCAGCAGCTTGGGAGGGACACTAAATCAGCCCCAGCATTTT. V gene TRBV5-1 combines with J gene TRBJ1-5; weak D call: TRBD1 (6 bases). The ends were cut back, 0 bases at V and 4 bases at J, with 11 bases in the middle. Germline CDR1 is SGHRS and CDR2 is YFSETQ. The CDR3 is made up of 15 amino acids.

The chain couples TRBV5-1 to TRBJ2-3, with 9 bases aligning to TRBD2. Trimming at V came to 0 bases and at J to 6 bases, leaving 23 bases not matched to a gene. This CDR3 has 21 residues. Germline values: CDR1 SGHRS, CDR2 YFSETQ. This CDR3 reads CASSLVYASSGAARGSDTQYF. The DNA of the CDR3 is TGCGCCAGCAGCTTGGTGTATGCGTCTAGCGGGGCGGCCAGAGGTTCGGATACGCAGTATTTT.

V usage is TRBV7-8 and J usage is TRBJ2-7; 8 positions match TRBD1. CDR3 size: 14 residues. The germline V gene has CDR1 SGHVS and CDR2 FQNEAQ. The J segment lost 4 bases and the V segment lost 1 base, leaving 3 bases of the junction unmatched. This CDR3 is CASSLGRGQYEQYF. The CDR3 bases are TGTGCCAGCAGCTTAGGCAGGGGGCAATACGAGCAGTACTTC.

This clone was observed a single time. The chain employs TRBV7-6 and TRBJ1-2; D remains ambiguous. CDR3 length: 14 residues. The V gene's germline CDR1 is SGHVS and CDR2 FNYEAQ. Between the trimmed V and J ends, which lost 1 base and 8 bases, there was a span of 14 bases. The CDR3 DNA sequence: TGTGCCAGCAGCTTAGTAGGGAGCCCGGAGGGCTACACCTTC. This gives the protein CASSLVGSPEGYTF. The whole variable domain, remainder taken from reference TRBV7-6 and TRBJ1-2, is GAGVSQSPRYKVTKRGQDVALRCDPISGHVSLYWYRQALGQGPEFLTYFNYEAQQDKSGLPNDRFSAERPEGSISTLTIQRTEQRDSAMYRCASSLVGSPEGYTFGSGTRLTVV.

The chain links TRBV7-9 to TRBJ2-2, with 12 bases that match TRBD1. V was pared by 2 bases and J by 5 bases, with 9 bases of the junction left unmatched. The V gene's germline CDR1 is SEHNR and CDR2 FQNEAQ (reference sequence). CDR3 size: 18 residues. The CDR3 spells CASSLRDRGPPGTGELFF. The CDR3 DNA follows: TGTGCCAGCAGCTTAAGGGACAGGGGGCCTCCGGGGACCGGGGAGCTGTTTTTT.

V is TRBV5-1 and J is TRBJ1-1, with D unresolved. Trimming removed 0 bases from V and 1 base from J, with 7 bases in between. The CDR3 contains 14 residues. Germline CDR1 reads SGHRS; CDR2 reads YFSETQ. CDR3 loop: CASSLVQKNTEAFF. CDR3 sequence (DNA): TGCGCCAGCAGCTTGGTTCAGAAGAACACTGAAGCTTTCTTT.

This clone showed up just once. The chain has TRBV9 and TRBJ1-5; D is perhaps TRBD1 (5 bases). Germline V gives CDR1 SGDLS, CDR2 YYNGEE. Trimming took 0 bases from V and 4 from J, leaving 8 bases between them. This CDR3 has 14 residues. The CDR3 DNA sequence: TGTGCCAGCAGCGTAGGTCAGGGAAATCAGCCCCAGCATTTT. It encodes CASSVGQGNQPQHF.

V and J are TRBV7-9 and TRBJ2-7, with 13 bases lining up with TRBD2. V was pared by 4 bases and J by 1 base, with 4 bases of the junction left unmatched. There are 16 residues in the CDR3. Germline V gene data show CDR1 as SEHNR and CDR2 as FQNEAQ (reference sequence). DNA of the CDR3: TGTGCCAGCAGCTGGACTAGCGGGGGTCCTTCCTACGAGCAGTACTTC. It codes for CASSWTSGGPSYEQYF.

The chain couples TRBV29-1 to TRBJ2-4, with D unresolved. The CDR3 totals 12 residues. The ends were cut back, 0 bases at V and 7 bases at J, with 7 bases in the middle. CDR1 is SQVTM and CDR2 is ANQGSEA in the germline V gene. CDR3: CSVEEGANIQYF. The CDR3 bases are TGCAGCGTTGAAGAAGGAGCGAACATTCAGTACTTC. Complete variable domain (other parts from reference TRBV29-1 and TRBJ2-4): SAVISQKPSRDICQRGTSLTIQCQVDSQVTMMFWYRQQPGQSLTLIATANQGSEATYESGFVIDKFPISRPNLTFSTLTVSNMSPEDSSIYLCSVEEGANIQYFGAGTRLSVL.

This clone was picked up one time. The chain carries TRBV9 and TRBJ2-5, with 9 bases that match TRBD1. Losses at the gene ends were 2 bases for V and 0 bases for J; bases not matched to a gene: 5. Germline V gene lookup returns CDR1 SGDLS and CDR2 YYNGEE. The CDR3 sequence is 16 residues long. In nucleotides, the CDR3 is TGTGCCAGCAGCGTGGGGACAGGGACGTACCAAGAGACCCAGTACTTC. Translated, it gives CASSVGTGTYQETQYF. The full variable domain, rest sourced from reference TRBV9 and TRBJ2-5, is DSGVTQTPKHLITATGQRVTLRCSPRSGDLSVYWYQQSLDQGLQFLIQYYNGEERAKGNILERFSAQQFPDLHSELNLSSLELGDSALYFCASSVGTGTYQETQYFGPGTRLLVL.

The J gene is TRBJ2-1, the V gene TRBV29-1; no clear D. The CDR3 extends over 20 amino acids. V was shortened by 6 bases and J by 7 bases, with 37 bases between the two germline ends. Per germline, CDR1 SQVTM and CDR2 ANQGSEA. CDR3 bases: TGCAGCGTCTTTCTAGTTCCGACTCGCCAGACTCTCCTCGAAATGAATGAGCAGTTCTTC. Translated: CSVFLVPTRQTLLEMNEQFF.

This chain connects TRBV9 to TRBJ2-2; 8 bases align to TRBD2. The CDR3 is 16 residues long. With V trimmed by 4 bases and J by 0 bases, 5 bases remained unmatched. Germline loops: CDR1 SGDLS, CDR2 YYNGEE. CDR3 protein: CASSIGLAANTGELFF. The CDR3 DNA follows: TGTGCCAGCAGCATCGGACTAGCCGCGAACACCGGGGAGCTGTTTTTT.

Details on this clone: Compared with germline, one end of the junction differs, possibly owing to a read error. The rearrangement links TRBV2 to TRBJ2-3; D may be TRBD1 (5 bases). The CDR3 sequence is 15 residues long. Per the germline V gene, CDR1 is SNHLY and CDR2 is FYNNEI. The CDR3 nucleotides are TGTGCCAGCACTGAACTTCAGGGTTTTACAGATACGCAGTATTTT. This codes for CASTELQGFTDTQYF. Looking up the rest from reference TRBV2 and TRBJ2-3 gives the full variable domain: EPEVTQTPSHQVTQMGQEVILRCVPISNHLYFYWYRQILGQKVEFLVSFYNNEISEKSEIFDDQFSVERPDGSNFTLKIRSTKLEDSAMYFCASTELQGFTDTQYFGPGTRLTVL.

V gene TRBV7-6 combines with J gene TRBJ2-3; 10 positions match TRBD2. Trimming removed 4 bases from V and 3 bases from J; junction bases left unmatched: 10. Germline CDR1 is SGHVS and CDR2 is FNYEAQ. This CDR3 comprises 17 residues. This CDR3 reads CASSSAGSGGITDTQYF. DNA for the CDR3: TGTGCCAGCAGCTCCGCCGGTAGCGGGGGGATTACAGATACGCAGTATTTT.

A few counts support this clone. The V call is TRBV6-5, the J call TRBJ1-6, with unresolved D. V was clipped by 8 bases and J by 0 bases, with 8 bases between them. This CDR3 comprises 14 residues. Germline CDR1 MNHEY, CDR2 SVGAGI. The CDR3 DNA follows: TGTGCCAGCGGCCGGGACTCCTATAATTCACCCCTCCACTTT. Protein product: CASGRDSYNSPLHF.

V is TRBV6-5 and J is TRBJ2-1; 7 bases fit TRBD1. There are 15 residues in the CDR3. Germline assignment: CDR1 MNHEY and CDR2 SVGAGI. Unmatched junction bases numbered 5, after V lost 4 bases and J lost 2 bases. CDR3 sequence (DNA): TGTGCCAGCAGTTCATGGACAGGAACCTACAATGAGCAGTTCTTC. Encoded protein: CASSSWTGTYNEQFF.

The chain combines TRBV25-1 with TRBJ1-2, with D perhaps matching TRBD1 (5 bases). The V end lost 3 bases, the J end lost 4 bases, and 12 bases lay between the germline ends. The germline CDR1 and CDR2 sequences are MGHDK and SYGVNS. This CDR3 comprises 14 residues. CDR3 in DNA: TGTGCCAGCAGTGATCTTAGGCAGGGCTATGGCTACACCTTC. Protein product: CASSDLRQGYGYTF.